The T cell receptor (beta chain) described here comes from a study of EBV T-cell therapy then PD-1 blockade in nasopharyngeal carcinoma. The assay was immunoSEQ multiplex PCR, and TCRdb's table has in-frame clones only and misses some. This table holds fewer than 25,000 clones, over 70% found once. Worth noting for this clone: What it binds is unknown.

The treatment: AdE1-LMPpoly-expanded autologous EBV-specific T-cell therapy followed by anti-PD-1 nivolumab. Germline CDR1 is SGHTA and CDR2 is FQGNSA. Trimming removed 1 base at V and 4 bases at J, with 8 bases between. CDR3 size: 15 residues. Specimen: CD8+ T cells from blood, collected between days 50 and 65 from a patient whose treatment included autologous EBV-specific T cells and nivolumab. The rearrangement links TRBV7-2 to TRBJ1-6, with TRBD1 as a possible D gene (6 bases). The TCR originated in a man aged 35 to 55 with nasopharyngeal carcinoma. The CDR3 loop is CASSLDGTYNSPLHF. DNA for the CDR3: TGTGCCAGCAGCTTAGATGGGACATATAATTCACCCCTCCACTTT.